A single sample is the source of the 18 T cell receptor beta chains below, sequenced in a study of blood T cell repertoires in COVID-19. Sequenced by immunoSEQ multiplex PCR; TCRdb stores in-frame clones only, minus some. This table holds about 270,000 clones, over 80% found once. Sequenced material: PBMCs or T cells enriched from blood (not recorded which). These receptors came from a woman younger than 45 with acute COVID-19.

The V call is TRBV19, the J call TRBJ1-1; D not certain. Per the germline V gene, CDR1 is LNHDA and CDR2 is SQIVND (reference sequence). V was pared by 2 bases and J by 6 bases, with 16 bases between. This CDR3 comprises 15 residues. The CDR3: CASSITPRRGAEAFF. As DNA, the CDR3 is TGTGCCAGTAGTATAACCCCGAGGAGAGGAGCTGAAGCTTTCTTT.

The rearrangement uses TRBV27 and TRBJ2-7, with 8 bases identical to TRBD2. The CDR3 has 15 residues. Germline CDR1 reads MNHEY; CDR2 reads SMNVEV (reference sequence). The J segment lost 7 bases and the V segment lost 5 bases, leaving 13 bases of the junction unmatched. CDR3 amino acids: CASSQAGEGFREQYF. The CDR3 nucleotides read TGTGCCAGCAGTCAAGCGGGAGAAGGCTTTAGGGAGCAGTACTTC.

V and J are TRBV5-5 and TRBJ1-4; a possible D gene is TRBD1 (5 bases). Between the trimmed V and J ends, which lost 5 bases and 8 bases, there was a span of 13 bases. Germline assignment: CDR1 SGHKS and CDR2 YYEKEE (reference sequence). The CDR3 has 13 residues. CDR3 in amino acids: CASRQVTGEKLFF. CDR3 nucleotides: TGTGCCAGCAGACAGGTGACTGGGGAAAAACTGTTTTTT.

The chain employs TRBV4-2 and TRBJ1-4; D gene uncertain. Germline V gives CDR1 LGHNA, CDR2 YNFKEQ. The V end lost 8 bases, the J end lost 8 bases, and 18 bases lay between the germline ends. This CDR3 contains 14 residues. This CDR3 reads CASEDTESEEKLFF. CDR3 nucleotide sequence: TGTGCCAGCGAAGACACGGAATCAGAGGAAAAACTGTTTTTT.

This clone was found once. Other DNA sequences in the same sample also yield this CDR3. The genes are TRBV18 and TRBJ1-5; weak D call: TRBD1 (5 bases). In germline, CDR1 is KGHSH, CDR2 LQKENI. This CDR3 contains 13 residues. Deletions cut 3 bases from V and 4 bases from J, with 7 bases between. CDR3 in DNA: TGTGCCAGCTCACCCCAGGGTAATCAGCCCCAGCATTTT. Protein: CASSPQGNQPQHF. Using reference TRBV18 and TRBJ1-5 for the parts outside the CDR3, the full variable domain is NAGVMQNPRHLVRRRGQEARLRCSPMKGHSHVYWYRQLPEEGLKFMVYLQKENIIDESGMPKERFSAEFPKEGPSILRIQQVVRGDSAAYFCASSPQGNQPQHFGDGTRLSIL.

The gene calls are TRBV7-3 and TRBJ2-1; D might be TRBD2 (6 bases). The CDR3 is made up of 15 amino acids. Trimming took 6 bases from V and 0 from J, leaving 12 bases between them. CDR1 is SGHTA and CDR2 is FQGTGA in the germline V gene. The CDR3 sequence: CASSWDGSSYNEQFF. CDR3 nucleotide sequence: TGTGCCAGCAGTTGGGACGGGAGCTCCTACAATGAGCAGTTCTTC.

This clone appeared once. V is TRBV29-1 and J is TRBJ2-7, with 14 bases matching TRBD2. The CDR3 has 15 amino acids. Unmatched junction bases numbered 9, after V lost 6 bases and J lost 5 bases. Germline lookup yields CDR1 SQVTM and CDR2 ANQGSEA. The CDR3 here is CSVGTSGSLRDEQYF. The DNA of the CDR3 is TGCAGCGTAGGGACTAGCGGGAGTCTCCGGGACGAGCAGTACTTC.

V is TRBV27 and J is TRBJ1-2, with 12 bases fitting TRBD1. Trimming at V came to 2 bases and at J to 5 bases, leaving 3 bases not matched to a gene. The germline gives CDR1 MNHEY, CDR2 SMNVEV (reference sequence). The CDR3 spans 15 residues. CDR3 amino acids: CASSLGTGGVYGYTF. CDR3 DNA sequence: TGTGCCAGCAGTTTAGGGACAGGGGGCGTATATGGCTACACCTTC.

This chain uses TRBV28 with TRBJ2-5; 7 nucleotides line up with TRBD1. The length of the CDR3 is 16 residues. Germline loops: CDR1 MDHEN, CDR2 SYDVKM. V lost 6 bases and J lost 3; bases outside the gene matches: 13. CDR3 loop: CASSYPGRGWEETQYF. DNA of the CDR3: TGTGCCAGCAGCTATCCTGGCAGGGGGTGGGAAGAGACCCAGTACTTC.

This chain uses TRBV14 with TRBJ1-5, with TRBD1 matching 7 bases. Trimming took 5 bases from V and 5 from J; bases not matched to a gene: 6. CDR1 is SGHDN and CDR2 is FVKESK in the germline V gene. This CDR3 is built from 14 residues. The DNA for the CDR3 is TGTGCCAGCAGCTCAGGGGGGATCCATCAGCCCCAGCATTTT. Encoded protein: CASSSGGIHQPQHF. Full variable domain (outside the CDR3, taken from reference TRBV14 and TRBJ1-5): EAGVTQFPSHSVIEKGQTVTLRCDPISGHDNLYWYRRVMGKEIKFLLHFVKESKQDESGMPNNRFLAERTGGTYSTLKVQPAELEDSGVYFCASSSGGIHQPQHFGDGTRLSIL.

The rearrangement links TRBV16 to TRBJ2-1, with 12 bases fitting TRBD2. Losses at the gene ends were 4 bases for V and 6 bases for J; bases not matched to a gene: 1. The germline V gene has CDR1 KGHSY and CDR2 FQNENV. The CDR3 consists of 14 residues. The DNA for the CDR3 is TGTGCCAGCAGCCCGGGACTAGCGGGCAATGAGCAGTTCTTC. It encodes CASSPGLAGNEQFF.

This clone was seen more than once but under ten times. The J gene is TRBJ2-4, the V gene TRBV6-2 or TRBV6-3, with a weak D call TRBD1 (5 bases). V lost 5 bases to trimming and J lost 1 base, with 12 bases between them. The CDR3 extends over 15 amino acids. The germline gives CDR1 MNHEY, CDR2 SVGEGT. The DNA for the CDR3 is TGTGCCAGCAGTGACCAGGGCACCGCCAAAAACATTCAGTACTTC. Amino acids: CASSDQGTAKNIQYF.

This clone was counted between two and nine times. This chain uses TRBV9 with TRBJ1-5; 9 bases are shared with TRBD1. The V gene's germline CDR1 is SGDLS and CDR2 YYNGEE. This CDR3 region has 15 residues. J gave up 4 bases and V 4 bases, and 6 bases lay outside the gene matches. CDR3 sequence: CASSMGQGINQPQHF. The CDR3 bases are TGTGCCAGCAGCATGGGACAGGGAATAAATCAGCCCCAGCATTTT.

CDR3 nucleotide sequence: TGTGCCAGCAGCTTTAGCACCGGGGAGCTGTTTTTT. This encodes CASSFSTGELFF. This chain uses TRBV7-9 with TRBJ2-2; no firm D call. Trimming cost V 3 bases and J 4 bases, with 3 bases left between them. This CDR3 contains 12 residues. Germline V gene sequence: CDR1 SEHNR, CDR2 FQNEAQ (reference sequence).

The chain couples TRBV4-1 to TRBJ2-3, with 10 positions matching TRBD2. The length of the CDR3 is 17 residues. V gave up 0 bases and J gave up 2 bases; unmatched junction bases: 5. Germline CDR1 MGHRA, CDR2 YSYEKL. Written as DNA, the CDR3 is TGCGCCAGCAGCCAAGAGACAGCGGGAGGGTACACAGATACGCAGTATTTT. It codes for CASSQETAGGYTDTQYF.

V usage is TRBV5-1 and J usage is TRBJ2-5; D gene ambiguous. The CDR3 length is 14 residues. Trimming pared 4 bases from V and 2 bases from J, leaving 12 bases between. Germline V gene lookup returns CDR1 SGHRS and CDR2 YFSETQ. In nucleotides, the CDR3 is TGCGCCAGCAGCCCGCCAGAGACACAAGAGACCCAGTACTTC. Amino acid sequence: CASSPPETQETQYF.

This sequence joins TRBV4-1 and TRBJ2-7; TRBD1 agrees at 9 bases. CDR3 length: 15 residues. Germline V lookup: CDR1 MGHRA, CDR2 YSYEKL. Trimming took 4 bases from V and 4 from J; bases not matched to a gene: 8. This CDR3 reads CASSLSPTGGYEQYF. As DNA, the CDR3 is TGCGCCAGCAGCCTATCCCCGACAGGGGGGTACGAGCAGTACTTC.

This chain joins TRBV28 and TRBJ2-7, with D maybe TRBD2 (6 bases). The CDR3 runs to 12 residues. The V gene's germline CDR1 is MDHEN and CDR2 SYDVKM. V was trimmed by 3 bases and J by 5 bases, leaving 8 bases between them. CDR3 nucleotides: TGTGCCAGCAGTTTTAGGGAGGACGAGCAGTACTTC. This sequence encodes CASSFREDEQYF.